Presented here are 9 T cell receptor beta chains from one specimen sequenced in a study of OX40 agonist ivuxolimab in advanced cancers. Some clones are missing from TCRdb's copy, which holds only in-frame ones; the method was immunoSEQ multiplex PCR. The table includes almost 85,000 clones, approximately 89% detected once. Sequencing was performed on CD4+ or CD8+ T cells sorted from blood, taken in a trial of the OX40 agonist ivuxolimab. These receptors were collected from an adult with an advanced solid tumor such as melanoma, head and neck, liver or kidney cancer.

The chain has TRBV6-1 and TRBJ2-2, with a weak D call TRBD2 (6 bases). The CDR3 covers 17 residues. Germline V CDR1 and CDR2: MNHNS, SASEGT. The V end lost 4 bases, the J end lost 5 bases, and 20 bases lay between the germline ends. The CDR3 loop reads CASSGGRGLGRTGELFF. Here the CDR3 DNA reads TGTGCCAGCAGTGGAGGGCGGGGACTCGGAAGGACCGGGGAGCTGTTTTTT.

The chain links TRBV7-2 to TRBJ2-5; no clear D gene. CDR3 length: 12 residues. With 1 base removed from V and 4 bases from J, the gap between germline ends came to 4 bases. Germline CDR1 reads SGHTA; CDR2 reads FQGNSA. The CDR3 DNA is TGTGCCAGCAGCTTAGTTACAGAGACCCAGTACTTC. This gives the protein CASSLVTETQYF.

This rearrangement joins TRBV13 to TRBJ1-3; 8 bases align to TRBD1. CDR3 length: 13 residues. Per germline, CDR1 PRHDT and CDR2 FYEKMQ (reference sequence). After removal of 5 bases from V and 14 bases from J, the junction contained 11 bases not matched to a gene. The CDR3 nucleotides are TGTGCCAGCAGCCCCGACAGGGACAGGAGTCTATATTTT. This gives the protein CASSPDRDRSLYF.

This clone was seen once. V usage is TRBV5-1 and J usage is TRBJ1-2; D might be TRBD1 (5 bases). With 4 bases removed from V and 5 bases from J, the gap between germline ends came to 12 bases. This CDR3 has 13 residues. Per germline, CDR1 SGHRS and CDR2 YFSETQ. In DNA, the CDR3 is TGCGCCAGCAGCCCTGGGGCTGGTTATGGCTACACCTTC. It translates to CASSPGAGYGYTF.

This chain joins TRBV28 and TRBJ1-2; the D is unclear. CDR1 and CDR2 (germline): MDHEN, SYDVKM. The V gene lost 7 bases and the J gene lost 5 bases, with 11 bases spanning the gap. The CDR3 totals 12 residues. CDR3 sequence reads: CASKSTAYGYTF. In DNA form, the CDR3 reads TGTGCCAGCAAGAGTACAGCATATGGCTACACCTTC.

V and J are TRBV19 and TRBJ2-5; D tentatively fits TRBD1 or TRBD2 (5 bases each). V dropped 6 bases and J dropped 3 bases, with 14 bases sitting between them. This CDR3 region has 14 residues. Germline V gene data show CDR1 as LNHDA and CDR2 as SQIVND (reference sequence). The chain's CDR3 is CASSPGTSKETQYF. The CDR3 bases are TGTGCCAGTAGCCCCGGGACGTCGAAAGAGACCCAGTACTTC.

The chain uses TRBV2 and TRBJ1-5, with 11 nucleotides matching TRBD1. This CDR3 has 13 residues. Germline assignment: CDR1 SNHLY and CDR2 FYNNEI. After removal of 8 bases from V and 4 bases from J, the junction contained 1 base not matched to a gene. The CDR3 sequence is CASGQGANQPQHF. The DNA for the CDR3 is TGTGCCAGCGGACAGGGGGCGAATCAGCCCCAGCATTTT.

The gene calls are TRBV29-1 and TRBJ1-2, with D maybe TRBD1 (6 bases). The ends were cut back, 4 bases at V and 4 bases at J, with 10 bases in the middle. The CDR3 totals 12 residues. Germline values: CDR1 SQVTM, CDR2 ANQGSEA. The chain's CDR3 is CSVGLQGYGYTF. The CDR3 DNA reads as TGCAGCGTTGGTCTACAGGGCTATGGCTACACCTTC.

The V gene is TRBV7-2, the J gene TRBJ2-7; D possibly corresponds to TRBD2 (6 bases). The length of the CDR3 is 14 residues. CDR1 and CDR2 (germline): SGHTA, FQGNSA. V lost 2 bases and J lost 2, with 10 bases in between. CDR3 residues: CASSLQAGAYEQYF. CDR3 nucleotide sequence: TGTGCCAGCAGCTTACAAGCGGGCGCCTACGAGCAGTACTTC.